The 12 T cell receptor beta chains listed next were all sequenced from one sample in a study of Graves' ophthalmopathy and Graves' hyperthyroidism (dated by TCRdb to the late 2010s). The instrument given in TCRdb is Illumina HiSeq 2000. TCR beta CDR3 regions were amplified from RNA transcripts for repertoire sequencing. A first-round RT-PCR used HTBI primers with the Qiagen OneStep RT-PCR kit, followed by a second-round multiplex PCR, size selection and purification. TCRdb reran the public reads through fastp at Q25 and MiXCR, keeping productive beta chains. A single entry per CDR3 protein holds the most common genes and DNA from its merged rows. Recorded for this sample are about 480,000 distinct CDR3 sequences; approximately 15% of them occurred a single time. Clones ranked in the top ten supply around 9.8% of the sample. The sequenced material came from blood. These receptors were collected from a woman younger than 45 with Graves' ophthalmopathy. Donor details come from another sample of the same person, matched by shared clones.

This clonotype has ten or more counts. The chain combines TRBV29-1 with TRBJ2-7; tentatively, D is TRBD1 (5 bases). CDR1 is SQVTM and CDR2 is ANQGSEA in the germline V gene. The CDR3 consists of 12 residues. Trimming left V 6 bases short and J 5 bases short, with 14 bases between. CDR3 bases: TGCAGCGTAAACGCAGGGTACCACGAGCAGTACTTC. This encodes CSVNAGYHEQYF.

The sample holds many counts of this clonotype. The rearrangement joins TRBV30 to TRBJ2-2; 7 positions agree with TRBD2. The CDR3 extends over 14 amino acids. Germline V gene sequence: CDR1 GTSNPN, CDR2 SVGIG (reference sequence). J was trimmed by 4 bases and V by 2 bases; bases with no gene match: 4. The CDR3, as DNA: TGTGCCTGGAGTCCCCCGGGGGGCACCGGGGAGCTGTTTTTT. It yields the protein CAWSPPGGTGELFF. The entire variable domain, with the rest obtained from reference TRBV30 and TRBJ2-2, is as follows: SQTIHQWPATLVQPVGSPLSLECTVEGTSNPNLYWYRQAAGRGLQLLFYSVGIGQISSEVPQNLSASRPQDRQFILSSKKLLLSDSGFYLCAWSPPGGTGELFFGEGSRLTVL.

This clonotype was detected ten times or more. The DNA for the CDR3 is TGTGCCAGCAGTCCCAGGACAGGGGGCAGGGAGACCCAGTACTTC. Translated, it gives CASSPRTGGRETQYF. This chain uses TRBV27 with TRBJ2-5; TRBD1 matches 11 bases. V was clipped by 5 bases and J by 5 bases; unmatched bases: 7. The germline V gene has CDR1 MNHEY and CDR2 SMNVEV (reference sequence). The CDR3 has 15 residues.

The chain is built from TRBV6-5 and TRBJ2-2; 8 bases line up with TRBD1. The length of the CDR3 is 15 residues. V dropped 0 bases and J dropped 6; count of bases not matched to a gene: 3. CDR1 MNHEY and CDR2 SVGAGI come from the germline V gene. The CDR3 spells CASSYSGRGPGELFF. DNA for the CDR3: TGTGCCAGCAGTTACTCCGGCAGGGGGCCCGGGGAGCTGTTTTTT.

This clonotype has only a few counts. V and J are TRBV6-2 or TRBV6-3 and TRBJ1-1; a weak D match, TRBD1 (5 bases). The germline gives CDR1 MNHEY, CDR2 SVGEGT. The CDR3 totals 17 residues. Between the trimmed V and J ends, which lost 5 bases and 0 bases, there was a span of 19 bases. The CDR3 is CASSQLPRGRMNTEAFF. As DNA, the CDR3 is TGTGCCAGCAGTCAACTCCCTCGGGGACGGATGAACACTGAAGCTTTCTTT.

Many counts were recorded for this clonotype. The chain carries TRBV11-2 and TRBJ2-7; D not resolved. The length of the CDR3 is 12 residues. V was shortened by 4 bases and J by 5 bases, with 9 bases between the two germline ends. CDR1 and CDR2 (germline): SGHAT, FQNNGV. The CDR3 nucleotides read TGTGCCAGCAGCTCTAGGGTTAACGAGCAGTACTTC. Amino acid sequence: CASSSRVNEQYF.

Of note for this clonotype: The junction does not match germline at one end; this may be a read error. The chain has TRBV20-1 and TRBJ2-4; possibly TRBD1 for D (6 bases). Germline V gene lookup returns CDR1 DFQATT and CDR2 SNEGSKA (reference sequence). This CDR3 comprises 13 residues. CDR3 region: CSASPSGGDIKYF. The CDR3 nucleotides read TGCAGTGCTAGCCCCTCTGGGGGCGACATTAAGTACTTC.

This clonotype was picked up many times. V gene TRBV28 combines with J gene TRBJ2-7, with 10 bases identical to TRBD1. CDR3 length equals 15 residues. The V and J ends lost 6 bases and 2 bases, in that order; junction bases with no gene match: 7. Germline V gives CDR1 MDHEN, CDR2 SYDVKM. CDR3: CASRPTGTGAYEQYF. Written as DNA, the CDR3 is TGTGCCAGCAGGCCGACCGGGACAGGGGCCTACGAGCAGTACTTC.

This clonotype was seen at least ten times. The CDR3 loop reads CASRTHQETQYF. CDR3 in DNA: TGTGCCAGCCGGACACACCAAGAGACCCAGTACTTC. The rearrangement links TRBV7-8 to TRBJ2-5; tentative D call: TRBD1 (5 bases). Trimming stripped 8 bases from V and 0 bases from J, with 7 bases between. This CDR3 is built from 12 residues. Germline V gives CDR1 SGHVS, CDR2 FQNEAQ.

This clonotype was detected ten times or more. V gene TRBV19 combines with J gene TRBJ1-5; TRBD1 aligns across 9 bases. Trimming cost V 8 bases and J 7 bases; bases outside gene matches: 6. CDR1 and CDR2 (germline): LNHDA, SQIVND (reference sequence). The CDR3 loop spans 13 amino acids. DNA for the CDR3: TGTGCCAGTTCTTGGGACAGGGTCCAGCCCCAGCATTTT. Translating gives CASSWDRVQPQHF.

This clonotype was observed a handful of times. The CDR3 spells CASVSAGGPQETQYF. The CDR3 DNA sequence: TGTGCCAGCGTCTCGGCGGGGGGGCCCCAAGAGACCCAGTACTTC. The chain has TRBV28 and TRBJ2-5; TRBD2 matches 9 bases. The CDR3 runs 15 residues. Germline values: CDR1 MDHEN, CDR2 SYDVKM. After removal of 8 bases from V and 1 base from J, the junction contained 8 bases not matched to a gene.

This clonotype was observed many times. This chain connects TRBV7-9 to TRBJ1-6; no definite D call. Trimming stripped 6 bases from V and 9 bases from J, with 18 bases between. Germline V CDR1 and CDR2: SEHNR, FQNEAQ (reference sequence). CDR3 length: 15 residues. CDR3 region: CASSFPSGLVSPLHF. The CDR3 DNA reads as TGTGCCAGCAGTTTCCCCAGTGGGTTGGTTTCACCCCTCCACTTT.